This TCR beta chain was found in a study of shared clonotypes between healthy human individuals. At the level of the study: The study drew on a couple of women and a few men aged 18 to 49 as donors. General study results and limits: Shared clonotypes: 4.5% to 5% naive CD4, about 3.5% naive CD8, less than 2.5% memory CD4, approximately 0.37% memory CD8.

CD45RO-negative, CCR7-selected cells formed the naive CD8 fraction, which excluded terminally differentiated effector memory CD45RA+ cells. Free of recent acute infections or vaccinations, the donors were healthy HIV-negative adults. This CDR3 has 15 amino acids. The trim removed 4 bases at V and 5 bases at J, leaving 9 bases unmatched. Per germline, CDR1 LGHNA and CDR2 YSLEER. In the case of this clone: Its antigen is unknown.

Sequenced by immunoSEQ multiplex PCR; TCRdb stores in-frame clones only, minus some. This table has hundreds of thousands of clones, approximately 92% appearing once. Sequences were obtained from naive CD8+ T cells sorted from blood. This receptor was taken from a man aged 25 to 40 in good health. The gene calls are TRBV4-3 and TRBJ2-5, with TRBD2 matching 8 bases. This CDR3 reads CASSPGGMYAETQYF. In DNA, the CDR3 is TGCGCCAGCAGCCCGGGAGGGATGTACGCGGAGACCCAGTACTTC.